This is a list of T cell receptor beta chains from one sample in a study of OX40 agonist ivuxolimab in advanced cancers. Sequenced by immunoSEQ multiplex PCR; TCRdb stores in-frame clones only, minus some. This table has more than 75,000 clones, roughly four fifths appearing once. The input for sequencing was CD4+ or CD8+ T cells sorted from blood, taken in a trial of the OX40 agonist ivuxolimab. The receptors stem from an adult with an advanced solid tumor such as melanoma, head and neck, liver or kidney cancer. Each CDR3 is given with its conserved first and last residue. Fields, in order: CDR3 protein, CDR3 DNA, J gene, D gene, clone size, V gene. D genes are given only for firm matches. Size is stated for part of the rows, as once, few or many counts, or as a class when the clone is expanded.

CASSEVRVGNTIYF	TGTGCCAGCAGTGAGGTGAGGGTCGGAAACACCATATATTTT	TRBJ1-3	-	-	TRBV6-1
CASSRLAGGVVEQYF	TGTGCCAGCAGCCGCCTAGCGGGAGGAGTTGTCGAGCAGTACTTC	TRBJ2-7	TRBD2	-	TRBV7-9
CASSQEGLAALAYNEQFF	TGTGCCAGCAGCCAAGAAGGGCTAGCGGCGTTAGCCTACAATGAGCAGTTCTTC	TRBJ2-1	TRBD2	-	TRBV14
CASSYSGLGNYGYTF	TGTGCCAGCAGTTACTCTGGGCTTGGGAACTATGGCTACACCTTC	TRBJ1-2	-	-	TRBV6-5
CASSPTYTGGQDNEQFF	TGCGCCAGCAGCCCAACATATACCGGAGGTCAGGACAATGAGCAGTTCTTC	TRBJ2-1	-	-	TRBV5-1
CASSWGVDRTDTQYF	TGTGCCAGCAGCTGGGGCGTCGATCGCACAGATACGCAGTATTTT	TRBJ2-3	-	once	TRBV5-6
CASSLEVGRAGMLSQYF	TGTGCCAGCAGTTTAGAGGTCGGGAGGGCCGGGATGTTGTCGCAGTATTTT	TRBJ2-3	TRBD2	-	TRBV28
CASSFAGQPQHF	TGTGCCAGCAGCTTCGCGGGGCAGCCCCAGCATTTT	TRBJ1-5	-	few	TRBV7-8
CASSQEQAHAGYGYTF	TGTGCCAGCAGCCAAGAACAGGCCCATGCGGGCTATGGCTACACCTTC	TRBJ1-2	-	-	TRBV4-2
CASSGGAATNTGELFF	TGTGCCAGTAGTGGAGGCGCGGCCACGAACACCGGGGAGCTGTTTTTT	TRBJ2-2	-	-	TRBV19
CATSVGTSGATDTQYF	TGTGCCACCAGCGTCGGGACTAGCGGAGCCACAGATACGCAGTATTTT	TRBJ2-3	TRBD2	-	TRBV15
CASSPGGTQYF	TGTGCCAGCAGCCCCGGGGGGACCCAGTACTTC	TRBJ2-5	-	-	TRBV5-4
CASSLRSGANVLTF	TGTGCCAGCAGCTTAAGGAGTGGGGCCAACGTCCTGACTTTC	TRBJ2-6	-	-	TRBV5-6
CASSHISGADTQYF	TGTGCCAGCAGCCATATTAGCGGGGCAGATACGCAGTATTTT	TRBJ2-3	TRBD2	-	TRBV5-4
CASSLYRNQETQYF	TGTGCCAGCAGTTTATACAGGAACCAAGAGACCCAGTACTTC	TRBJ2-5	-	few	TRBV27
CASSMKIGRGMHIQYF	TGTGCCAGTAGTATGAAAATTGGTAGGGGGATGCACATTCAGTACTTC	TRBJ2-4	-	-	TRBV19
CASSPAVDWNTEAFF	TGTGCCAGCAGCCCCGCCGTGGATTGGAACACTGAAGCTTTCTTT	TRBJ1-1	-	-	TRBV7-9
CASSLRDGGNTIYF	TGTGCCAGCAGCTTACGGGACGGTGGAAACACCATATATTTT	TRBJ1-3	-	-	TRBV7-9
CASSLVGGFDTSQETQYF	TGTGCCAGCAGCTTAGTAGGAGGATTCGATACGTCACAAGAGACCCAGTACTTC	TRBJ2-5	-	-	TRBV11-3
CASSLEREEQFF	TGTGCCAGCAGCTTAGAGCGGGAAGAGCAGTTCTTC	TRBJ2-1	-	-	TRBV11-3
CASSRSYEQYF	TGTGCCAGCAGTCGATCCTACGAGCAGTACTTC	TRBJ2-7	-	-	TRBV2
CASSKDGRNTEAFF	TGTGCCAGCAGTAAGGACGGGCGGAACACTGAAGCTTTCTTT	TRBJ1-1	-	-	TRBV7-3
CASSLSTGAHNEQFF	TGTGCCAGCAGTTTATCCACGGGAGCCCACAATGAGCAGTTCTTC	TRBJ2-1	-	-	TRBV27
CASSISMGEQYF	TGTGCCAGTAGTATTTCGATGGGCGAGCAGTACTTC	TRBJ2-7	-	once	TRBV19
CASSQGLINEKLFF	TGCGCCAGCAGCCAGGGACTGATAAATGAAAAACTGTTTTTT	TRBJ1-4	-	-	TRBV4-1
CASAKGPPNTGELFF	TGTGCCAGCGCAAAAGGACCGCCGAACACCGGGGAGCTGTTTTTT	TRBJ2-2	-	-	TRBV21-1
CASSGTVAWNQPQHF	TGTGCCAGCAGTGGGACAGTCGCTTGGAATCAGCCCCAGCATTTT	TRBJ1-5	TRBD1	-	TRBV28
CASSLSPSGDWKETQYF	TGTGCCAGCAGCTTATCACCCAGCGGGGACTGGAAAGAGACCCAGTACTTC	TRBJ2-5	TRBD2	-	TRBV11-1
CASSAGQGSYEQYF	TGTGCCAGCAGCGCTGGACAGGGGAGCTACGAGCAGTACTTC	TRBJ2-7	TRBD1	-	TRBV7-2
CASSQPRDRGYGYTF	TGCGCCAGCAGCCAACCCAGGGACAGGGGCTATGGCTACACCTTC	TRBJ1-2	TRBD1	many	TRBV4-1
CATSRERQSSGNTIYF	TGTGCCACCAGCAGAGAAAGACAGAGCTCTGGAAACACCATATATTTT	TRBJ1-3	-	-	TRBV15
CASSTGGRIDNEQFF	TGTGCCAGCAGCACGGGAGGGCGTATAGACAATGAGCAGTTCTTC	TRBJ2-1	TRBD2	-	TRBV7-2
CASSFQLSYGELFF	TGTGCCAGCAGCTTTCAACTCTCCTACGGGGAGCTGTTTTTT	TRBJ2-2	-	-	TRBV7-8
CASRPGSSYNEQFF	TGTGCCAGTAGGCCCGGGAGCTCCTACAATGAGCAGTTCTTC	TRBJ2-1	-	-	TRBV19
CASRGGHTLTDTQYF	TGTGCCAGTAGGGGGGGACACACACTCACAGATACGCAGTATTTT	TRBJ2-3	-	-	TRBV28
CASRLNNQGSTEAFF	TGTGCCAGCAGACTCAACAACCAGGGGAGCACTGAAGCTTTCTTT	TRBJ1-1	-	-	TRBV2
CAGSPGARGYTF	TGTGCCGGCAGCCCCGGTGCACGAGGCTACACCTTC	TRBJ1-2	-	-	TRBV7-2
CASSSAGTLSYNEQFF	TGTGCCAGCAGCTCGGCCGGGACACTCTCCTACAATGAGCAGTTCTTC	TRBJ2-1	-	-	TRBV11-3
CATNTPGRGRRTEAFF	TGTGCCACCAATACCCCGGGGAGGGGCAGGAGAACTGAAGCTTTCTTT	TRBJ1-1	-	-	TRBV19
CASSQNRDRGRETQYF	TGCGCCAGCAGCCAAAACCGGGACAGGGGGCGGGAGACCCAGTACTTC	TRBJ2-5	TRBD1	-	TRBV4-3
CASSLSNDQPQHF	TGTGCCAGCAGCTTAAGTAATGATCAGCCCCAGCATTTT	TRBJ1-5	-	-	TRBV7-6
CASLRVAGEQFF	TGCGCCAGCCTCCGGGTGGCGGGTGAGCAGTTCTTC	TRBJ2-1	-	-	TRBV10-2
CATSSPDRFYNEQFF	TGTGCCACCAGCTCCCCAGACAGGTTCTACAATGAGCAGTTCTTC	TRBJ2-1	-	-	TRBV15
CASSQEDRNNEKLFF	TGCGCCAGCAGCCAAGAAGACAGGAATAATGAAAAACTGTTTTTT	TRBJ1-4	-	-	TRBV4-1
CASSQMGLAGGAGGELFF	TGCGCCAGCAGCCAAATGGGGCTAGCGGGGGGAGCTGGCGGGGAGCTGTTTTTT	TRBJ2-2	TRBD2	-	TRBV4-3
CASSYGTGTYEQYF	TGTGCCAGCAGTTACGGGACAGGCACCTACGAGCAGTACTTC	TRBJ2-7	TRBD1	once	TRBV25-1
CASSISAEQFF	TGTGCCAGTAGTATTTCGGCAGAGCAGTTCTTC	TRBJ2-1	-	-	TRBV19
CASRRTGGSETQYF	TGTGCCAGTAGAAGGACAGGGGGATCGGAGACCCAGTACTTC	TRBJ2-5	TRBD1	many	TRBV19
CASNTEAFF	TGTGCCAGCAACACTGAAGCTTTCTTT	TRBJ1-1	-	-	TRBV6-6
CASSPMPDPGTEAFF	TGCGCCAGCAGCCCTATGCCTGACCCTGGGACTGAAGCTTTCTTT	TRBJ1-1	-	-	TRBV5-1
CASSKPEGQHYGYTF	TGTGCCAGCAGCAAACCGGAGGGACAGCACTATGGCTACACCTTC	TRBJ1-2	-	-	TRBV21-1
CASRATGEIF	TGTGCCAGCAGAGCCACCGGGGAGATCTTC	TRBJ1-2	-	-	TRBV6-1
CAWSVDRVEQYF	TGTGCCTGGAGTGTAGACAGGGTGGAGCAGTACTTC	TRBJ2-7	TRBD1	-	TRBV30
CASSYRQGAIGNTIYF	TGTGCCAGCAGCTACCGACAGGGGGCTATCGGAAACACCATATATTTT	TRBJ1-3	TRBD1	-	TRBV11-2
CASSELPTVDSPLHF	TGTGCCAGCAGTGAACTTCCCACGGTAGATTCACCCCTCCACTTT	TRBJ1-6	-	-	TRBV6-1
CASSPGGISGQYF	TGTGCCAGCAGCCCCGGAGGGATATCGGGGCAGTACTTC	TRBJ2-7	-	-	TRBV9
CASSLSQGPNEKLFF	TGTGCCAGCAGTTTATCACAGGGACCGAATGAAAAACTGTTTTTT	TRBJ1-4	-	-	TRBV27